This T cell receptor beta chain was sequenced for a study of lymphopenia after photon versus proton radiotherapy. Findings and caveats of the study: Post-nadir TCR diversity decline inversely tracked overall survival among those who died. Relative stability marked proton patients; photon patients lost diversity and naive cells.

The CDR3 extends over 16 amino acids. V lost 2 bases and J lost 5; bases outside the gene matches: 5. CDR1 and CDR2 (germline): MDHEN, SYDVKM. Note on this clone: Its antigen is unknown.

Profiled with immunoSEQ multiplex PCR; TCRdb holds only in-frame clones, not every one. The data show about 160,000 clones, around nine tenths seen once. V gene TRBV28 combines with J gene TRBJ2-2; 10 bases are a match to TRBD2. This receptor was taken from a middle-aged man with gastric cancer. The sequenced sample was peripheral blood, obtained from a patient treated with photon-based radiotherapy. This CDR3 is CASSLGSSGRTGELFF. CDR3 DNA: TGTGCCAGCAGTTTAGGGTCTAGCGGGAGAACCGGGGAGCTGTTTTTT.